The present T cell receptor (beta chain) was sequenced within a study of long-term antiretroviral therapy in people with HIV. Study as a whole: Earliest sampling preceded the 2015 immediate-ART recommendation by about a decade. Whole-study results and caveats: Comparison with controls showed narrower CDR3 length ranges in HIV repertoires. Clones that had undergone expansion before ART dominated the repertoire at all time points.

Each contributor possessed a minimum of one pre-ART and a minimum of two post-ART PBMC samples. V dropped 4 bases and J dropped 5; count of bases not matched to a gene: 12. CDR3 length equals 17 residues. Germline assignment: CDR1 MNHEY and CDR2 SMNVEV (reference sequence). Remarks on this clone: Its specificity is unknown.

Runs used v3.0 of the immunoSEQ assay and were done at survey level. Sequencing was performed with immunoSEQ multiplex PCR; in TCRdb, only in-frame clones are kept and a portion is missing. The sample gives fewer than 30,000 clones, around 80% of which show up once; more than 7.5% is in the top ten. The receptor was derived from a man aged 25 to 45 with HIV. This sequence joins TRBV27 and TRBJ1-1, with 11 bases aligning to TRBD1. This sample comprised unsorted PBMCs, obtained 2.7 to 2.9 years after starting antiretroviral therapy. The chain's CDR3 is CASSSIYMGQGETEAFF. The CDR3, as DNA: TGTGCCAGCAGTTCAATTTACATGGGACAGGGGGAGACTGAAGCTTTCTTT.